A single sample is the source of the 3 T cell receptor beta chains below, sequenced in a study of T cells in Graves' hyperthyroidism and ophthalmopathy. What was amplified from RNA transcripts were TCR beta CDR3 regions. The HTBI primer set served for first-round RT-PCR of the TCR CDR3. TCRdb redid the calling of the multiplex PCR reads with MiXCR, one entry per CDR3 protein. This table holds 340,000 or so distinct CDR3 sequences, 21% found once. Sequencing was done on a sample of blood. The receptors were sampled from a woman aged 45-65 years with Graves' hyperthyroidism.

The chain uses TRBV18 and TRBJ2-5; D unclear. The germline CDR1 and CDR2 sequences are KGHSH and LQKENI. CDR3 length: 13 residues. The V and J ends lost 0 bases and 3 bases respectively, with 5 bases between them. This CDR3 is CASSPPGEETQYF. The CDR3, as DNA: TGTGCCAGCTCACCACCTGGAGAAGAGACCCAGTACTTC.

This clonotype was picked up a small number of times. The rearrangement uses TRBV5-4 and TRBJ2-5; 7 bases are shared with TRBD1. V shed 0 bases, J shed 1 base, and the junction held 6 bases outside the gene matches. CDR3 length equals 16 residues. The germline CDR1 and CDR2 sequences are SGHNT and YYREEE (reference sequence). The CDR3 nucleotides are TGTGCCAGCAGCTTGGATCCCAACAGGGGCCAAGAGACCCAGTACTTC. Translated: CASSLDPNRGQETQYF.

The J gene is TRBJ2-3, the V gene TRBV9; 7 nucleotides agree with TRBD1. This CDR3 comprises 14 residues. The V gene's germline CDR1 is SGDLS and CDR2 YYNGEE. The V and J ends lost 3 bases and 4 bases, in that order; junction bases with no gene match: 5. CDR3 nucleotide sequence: TGTGCCAGCAGCGCCAGACAGGGCCCAGATACGCAGTATTTT. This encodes CASSARQGPDTQYF.